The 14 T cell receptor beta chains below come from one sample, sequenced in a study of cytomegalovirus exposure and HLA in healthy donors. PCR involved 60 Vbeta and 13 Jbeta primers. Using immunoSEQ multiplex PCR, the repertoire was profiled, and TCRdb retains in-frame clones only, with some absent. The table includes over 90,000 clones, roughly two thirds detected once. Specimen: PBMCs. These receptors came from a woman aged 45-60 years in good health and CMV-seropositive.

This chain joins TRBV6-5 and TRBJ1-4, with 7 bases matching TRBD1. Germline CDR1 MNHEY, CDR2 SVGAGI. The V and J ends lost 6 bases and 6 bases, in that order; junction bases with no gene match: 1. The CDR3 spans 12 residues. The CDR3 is CASRGQYEKLFF. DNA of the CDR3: TGTGCCAGCAGGGGACAGTATGAAAAACTGTTTTTT.

CDR3 DNA sequence: TGTGCCAGTAGTATGGGGACAGGTGTGAAGAATGAGCAGTTCTTC. This sequence encodes CASSMGTGVKNEQFF. V and J are TRBV19 and TRBJ2-1; TRBD1 matches at 8 bases. V shed 3 bases, J shed 7 bases, and the junction held 8 bases outside the gene matches. This CDR3 comprises 15 residues. Germline V CDR1 and CDR2: LNHDA, SQIVND (reference sequence).

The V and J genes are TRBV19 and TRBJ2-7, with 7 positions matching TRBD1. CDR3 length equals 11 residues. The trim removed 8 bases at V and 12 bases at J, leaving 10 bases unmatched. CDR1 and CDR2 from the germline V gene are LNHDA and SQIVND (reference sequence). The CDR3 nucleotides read TGTGCCAGTGGGACAGCCCTTGCTGTGTACTTC. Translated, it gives CASGTALAVYF.

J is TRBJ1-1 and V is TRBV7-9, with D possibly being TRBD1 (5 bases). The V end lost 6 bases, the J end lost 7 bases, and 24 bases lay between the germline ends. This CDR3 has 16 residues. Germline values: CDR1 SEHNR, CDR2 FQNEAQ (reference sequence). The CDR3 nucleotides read TGTGCCAGCAGACTCTCTGGGACTTCGGGTCAGGGTGAAGCTTTCTTT. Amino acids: CASRLSGTSGQGEAFF.

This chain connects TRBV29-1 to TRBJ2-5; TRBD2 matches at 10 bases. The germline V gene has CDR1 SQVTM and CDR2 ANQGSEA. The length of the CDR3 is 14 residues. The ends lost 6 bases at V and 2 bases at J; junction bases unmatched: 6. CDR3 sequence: CSVGSLAGQETQYF. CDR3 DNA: TGCAGCGTCGGGTCACTAGCGGGACAAGAGACCCAGTACTTC.

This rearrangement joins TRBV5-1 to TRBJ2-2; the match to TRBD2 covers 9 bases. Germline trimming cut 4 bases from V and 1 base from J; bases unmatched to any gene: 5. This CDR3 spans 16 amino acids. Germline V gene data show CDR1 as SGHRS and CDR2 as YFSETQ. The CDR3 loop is CASSPRLAVNTGELFF. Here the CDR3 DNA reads TGCGCCAGCAGCCCCAGACTAGCGGTGAACACCGGGGAGCTGTTTTTT.

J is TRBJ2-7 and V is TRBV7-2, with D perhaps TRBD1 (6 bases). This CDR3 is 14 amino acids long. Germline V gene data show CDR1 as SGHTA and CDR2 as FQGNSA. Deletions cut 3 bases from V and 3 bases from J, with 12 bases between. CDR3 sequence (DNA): TGTGCCAGCAGCTTCGGGACACCCGTCTACGAGCAGTACTTC. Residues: CASSFGTPVYEQYF.

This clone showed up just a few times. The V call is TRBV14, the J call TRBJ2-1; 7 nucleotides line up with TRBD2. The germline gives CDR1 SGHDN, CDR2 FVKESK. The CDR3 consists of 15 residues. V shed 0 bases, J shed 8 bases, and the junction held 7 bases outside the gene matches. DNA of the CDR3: TGTGCCAGCAGCCAAGATACTAGCGTGGTCGATGAGCAGTTCTTC. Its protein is CASSQDTSVVDEQFF.

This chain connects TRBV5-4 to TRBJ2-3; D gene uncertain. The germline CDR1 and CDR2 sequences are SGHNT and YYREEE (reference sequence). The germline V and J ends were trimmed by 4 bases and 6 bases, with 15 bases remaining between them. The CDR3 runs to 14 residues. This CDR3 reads CASSPLTISDTQYF. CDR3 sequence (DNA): TGTGCCAGCAGCCCACTGACAATCTCCGATACGCAGTATTTT.

CDR3 loop: CVTAPGSYGQYF. The CDR3 region has the DNA TGTGTCACAGCACCGGGGTCTTACGGGCAGTACTTC. The V and J genes are TRBV28 and TRBJ2-5; TRBD2 is a possible D gene (5 bases). The CDR3 runs to 12 residues. The germline CDR1 and CDR2 sequences are MDHEN and SYDVKM.

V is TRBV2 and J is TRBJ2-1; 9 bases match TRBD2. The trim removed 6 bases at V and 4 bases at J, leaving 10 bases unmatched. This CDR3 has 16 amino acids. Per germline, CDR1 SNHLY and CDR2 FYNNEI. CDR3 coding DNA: TGTGCCAGCAGAATCCTAGCGGGAAGTAAGTACAATGAGCAGTTCTTC. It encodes CASRILAGSKYNEQFF.

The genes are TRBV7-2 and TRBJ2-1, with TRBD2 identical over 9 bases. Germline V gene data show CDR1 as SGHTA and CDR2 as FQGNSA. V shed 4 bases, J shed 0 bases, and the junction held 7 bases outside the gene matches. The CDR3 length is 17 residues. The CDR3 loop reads CASSSRTSGSSYNEQFF. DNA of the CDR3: TGTGCCAGCAGCTCCCGAACTAGCGGGTCCTCCTACAATGAGCAGTTCTTC.

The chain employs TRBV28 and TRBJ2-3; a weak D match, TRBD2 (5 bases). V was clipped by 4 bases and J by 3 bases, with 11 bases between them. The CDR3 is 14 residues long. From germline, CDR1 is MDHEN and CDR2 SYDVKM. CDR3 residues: CASSWRPGTDTQYF. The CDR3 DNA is TGTGCCAGCAGTTGGCGACCGGGGACAGATACGCAGTATTTT.

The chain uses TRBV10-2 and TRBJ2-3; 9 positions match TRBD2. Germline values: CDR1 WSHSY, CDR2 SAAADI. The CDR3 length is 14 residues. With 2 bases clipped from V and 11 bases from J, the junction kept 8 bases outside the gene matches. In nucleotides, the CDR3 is TGCGCCAGCAGTGAGATGACTAGCGGTCTCAGGCAGTATTTT. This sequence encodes CASSEMTSGLRQYF.